These 5 T cell receptor beta chains originate from one sample sequenced in a study of T cells in Graves' hyperthyroidism and ophthalmopathy. TCR beta CDR3 regions were amplified from RNA transcripts. First-round RT-PCR with HTBI primers amplified the TCR CDR3 region. TCRdb analysed the multiplex PCR reads with MiXCR anew, one entry per CDR3 protein. The sample includes around 700,000 distinct CDR3 sequences, roughly a third of them seen just once. The sequencing sample was made of blood. Every receptor here comes from a woman aged 40 to 49 with Graves' hyperthyroidism.

This clonotype turned up a few times. A junction boundary mismatches the germline segment, possibly from a read error. The chain joins TRBV7-2 to TRBJ2-7; 7 bases line up with TRBD1. The CDR3 extends over 12 amino acids. In germline, CDR1 is SGHTA, CDR2 FQGNSA. CDR3 DNA: TGTGCCAGCAGCTTAGATGGGACAGTCCCCTTCTTC. Translation gives CASSLDGTVPFF.

This clonotype has a single count. The gene calls are TRBV7-8 and TRBJ1-5, with D tentatively TRBD1 (5 bases). The CDR3 is made up of 15 amino acids. Trimming removed 5 bases at V and 7 bases at J, with 18 bases between. The V gene's germline CDR1 is SGHVS and CDR2 FQNEAQ. The chain's CDR3 is CASSPSGGFRQPQHF. Here the CDR3 DNA reads TGTGCCAGCAGCCCAAGCGGGGGTTTTAGACAGCCCCAGCATTTT.

This clonotype was counted at least ten times. V is TRBV10-2 and J is TRBJ2-7; possibly TRBD2 for D (5 bases). Germline CDR1 is WSHSY and CDR2 is SAAADI. V gave up 0 bases and J gave up 5 bases, with 14 bases separating them. This CDR3 is built from 15 residues. The CDR3 nucleotides are TGCGCCAGCAGTGAGTCGCGAGAGGGCAGGAACGAGCAGTACTTC. As protein: CASSESREGRNEQYF.

Turning to this clonotype: A much larger clone differs from this one at a single base, so this may be a read error. V is TRBV7-8 and J is TRBJ1-4; D perhaps matches TRBD1 (5 bases). Deletions cut 5 bases from V and 0 bases from J, with 7 bases between. The germline gives CDR1 SGHVS, CDR2 FQNEAQ. This CDR3 is 14 amino acids long. CDR3 protein: CASSRTPTNEKLFF. Written as DNA, the CDR3 is TGTGCCAGCAGCCGGACACCAACTAATGAAAAACTGTTTTTT.

J is TRBJ1-5 and V is TRBV7-2; the match to TRBD1 covers 9 bases. V was clipped by 6 bases and J by 3 bases; unmatched bases: 6. This CDR3 spans 15 amino acids. In germline, CDR1 is SGHTA, CDR2 FQGNSA. This chain's CDR3 is CASSITGGDNQPQHF. CDR3 DNA sequence: TGTGCCAGCAGTATAACAGGGGGCGACAATCAGCCCCAGCATTTT. Full variable domain (missing parts from reference TRBV7-2 and TRBJ1-5): GAGVSQSPSNKVTEKGKDVELRCDPISGHTALYWYRQSLGQGLEFLIYFQGNSAPDKSGLPSDRFSAERTGGSVSTLTIQRTQQEDSAVYLCASSITGGDNQPQHFGDGTRLSIL.